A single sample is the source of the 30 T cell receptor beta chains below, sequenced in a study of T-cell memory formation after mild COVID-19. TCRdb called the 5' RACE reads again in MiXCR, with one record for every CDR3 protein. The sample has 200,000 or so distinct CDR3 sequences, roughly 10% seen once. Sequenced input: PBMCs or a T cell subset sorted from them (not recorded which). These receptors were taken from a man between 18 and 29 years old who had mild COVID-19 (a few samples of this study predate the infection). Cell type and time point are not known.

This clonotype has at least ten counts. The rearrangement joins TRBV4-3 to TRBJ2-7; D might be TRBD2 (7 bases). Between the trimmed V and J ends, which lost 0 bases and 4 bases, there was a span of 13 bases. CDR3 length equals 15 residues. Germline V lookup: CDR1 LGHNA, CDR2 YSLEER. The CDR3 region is CASSQDMGGRYEQYF. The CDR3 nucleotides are TGCGCCAGCAGCCAAGATATGGGGGGGCGGTACGAGCAGTACTTC.

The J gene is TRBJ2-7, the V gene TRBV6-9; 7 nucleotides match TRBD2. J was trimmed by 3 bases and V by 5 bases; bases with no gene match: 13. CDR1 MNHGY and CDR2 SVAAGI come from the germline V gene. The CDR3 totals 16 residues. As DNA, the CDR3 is TGTGCCAGCAGTCACCCCTGGGCGGGGGAGATCTACGAGCAGTACGTC. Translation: CASSHPWAGEIYEQYV.

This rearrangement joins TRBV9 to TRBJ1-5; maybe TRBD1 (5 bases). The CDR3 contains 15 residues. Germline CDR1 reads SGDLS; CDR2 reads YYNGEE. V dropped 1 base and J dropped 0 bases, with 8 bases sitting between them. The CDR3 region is CASSVQGASNQPQHF. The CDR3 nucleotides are TGTGCCAGCAGCGTACAGGGAGCTAGCAATCAGCCCCAGCATTTT.

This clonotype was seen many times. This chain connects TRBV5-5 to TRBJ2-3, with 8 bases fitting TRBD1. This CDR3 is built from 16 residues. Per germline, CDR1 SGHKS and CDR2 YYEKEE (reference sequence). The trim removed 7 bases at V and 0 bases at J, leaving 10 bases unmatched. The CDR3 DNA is TGTGCCAGCGGCCTCCCGGGGACAGGAAGCACAGATACGCAGTATTTT. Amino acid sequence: CASGLPGTGSTDTQYF.

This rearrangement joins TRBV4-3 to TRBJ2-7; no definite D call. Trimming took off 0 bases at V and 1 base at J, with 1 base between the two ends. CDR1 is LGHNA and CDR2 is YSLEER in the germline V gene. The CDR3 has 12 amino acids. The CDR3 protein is CASSQDSYEQYV. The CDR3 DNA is TGCGCCAGCAGCCAAGATTCCTACGAGCAGTACGTC.

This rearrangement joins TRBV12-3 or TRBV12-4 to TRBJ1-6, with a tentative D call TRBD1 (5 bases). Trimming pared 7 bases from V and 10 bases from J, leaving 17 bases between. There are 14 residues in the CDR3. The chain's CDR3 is CASNILGRDSPLHF. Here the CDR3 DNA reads TGTGCCAGCAATATTCTCGGGAGGGACTCACCCCTCCACTTT.

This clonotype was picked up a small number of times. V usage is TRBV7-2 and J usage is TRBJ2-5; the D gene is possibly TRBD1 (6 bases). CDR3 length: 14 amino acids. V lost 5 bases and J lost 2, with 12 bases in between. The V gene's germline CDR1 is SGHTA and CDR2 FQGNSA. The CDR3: CASSTRTAQETQYF. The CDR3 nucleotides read TGTGCCAGCAGCACCCGGACAGCACAAGAGACCCAGTACTTC.

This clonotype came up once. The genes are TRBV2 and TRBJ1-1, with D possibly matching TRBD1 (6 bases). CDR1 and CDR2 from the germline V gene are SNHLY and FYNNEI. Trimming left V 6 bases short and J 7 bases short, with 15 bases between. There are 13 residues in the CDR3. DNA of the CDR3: TGTGCCAGCAGCCCCTTAGTACAGGGTGAAGCTTTCTTT. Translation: CASSPLVQGEAFF.

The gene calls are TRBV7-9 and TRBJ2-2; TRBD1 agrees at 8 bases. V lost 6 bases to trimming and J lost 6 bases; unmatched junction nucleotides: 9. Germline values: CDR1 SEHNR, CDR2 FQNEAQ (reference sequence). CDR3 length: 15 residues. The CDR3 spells CASSSPTGVSGELFF. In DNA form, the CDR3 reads TGTGCCAGCAGTTCGCCGACAGGGGTATCCGGGGAGCTGTTTTTT.

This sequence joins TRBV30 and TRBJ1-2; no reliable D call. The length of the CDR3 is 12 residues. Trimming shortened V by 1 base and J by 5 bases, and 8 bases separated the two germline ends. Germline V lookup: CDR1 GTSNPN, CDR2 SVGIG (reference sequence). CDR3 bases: TGTGCCTGGAGTGCAGGAGAGTATGGCTACACCTTC. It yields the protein CAWSAGEYGYTF.

The CDR3, as DNA: TGCAGTGCTAGAATGCGGGGGGGATCCTACAATGAGCAGTTCTTC. Amino acids: CSARMRGGSYNEQFF. The V and J genes are TRBV20-1 and TRBJ2-1; TRBD2 matches at 9 bases. Germline trimming cut 2 bases from V and 1 base from J; bases unmatched to any gene: 3. This CDR3 spans 15 amino acids. From germline, CDR1 is DFQATT and CDR2 SNEGSKA (reference sequence).

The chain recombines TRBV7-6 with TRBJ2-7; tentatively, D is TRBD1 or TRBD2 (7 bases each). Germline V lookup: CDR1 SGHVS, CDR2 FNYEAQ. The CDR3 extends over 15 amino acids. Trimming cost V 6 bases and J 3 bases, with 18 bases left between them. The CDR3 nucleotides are TGTGCCAGCAGTCGAGCGGGGTCAGGGGGCTACGAGCAGTACTTC. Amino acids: CASSRAGSGGYEQYF. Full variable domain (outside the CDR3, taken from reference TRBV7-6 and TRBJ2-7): GAGVSQSPRYKVTKRGQDVALRCDPISGHVSLYWYRQALGQGPEFLTYFNYEAQQDKSGLPNDRFSAERPEGSISTLTIQRTEQRDSAMYRCASSRAGSGGYEQYFGPGTRLTVT.

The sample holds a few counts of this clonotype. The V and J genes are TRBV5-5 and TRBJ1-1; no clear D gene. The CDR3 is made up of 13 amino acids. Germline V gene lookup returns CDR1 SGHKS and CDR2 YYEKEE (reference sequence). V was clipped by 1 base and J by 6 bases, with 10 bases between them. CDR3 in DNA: TGTGCCAGCAGCTTGTCTGGGGTCCCTGAAGCTTTCTTT. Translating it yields CASSLSGVPEAFF.

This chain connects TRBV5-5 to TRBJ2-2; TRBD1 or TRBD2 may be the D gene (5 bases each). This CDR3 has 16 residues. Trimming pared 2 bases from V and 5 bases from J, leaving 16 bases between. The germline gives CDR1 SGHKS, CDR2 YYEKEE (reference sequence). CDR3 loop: CASSFLAGRVTGELFF. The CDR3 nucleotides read TGTGCCAGCAGCTTCCTCGCGGGCAGGGTAACCGGGGAGCTGTTTTTT.

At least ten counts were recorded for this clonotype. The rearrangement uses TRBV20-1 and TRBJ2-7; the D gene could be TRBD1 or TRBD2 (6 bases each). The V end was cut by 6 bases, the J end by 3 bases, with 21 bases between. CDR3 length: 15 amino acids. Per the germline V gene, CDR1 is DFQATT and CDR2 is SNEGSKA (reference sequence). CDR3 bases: TGCAGTGCGAGAACGGGGGCGGAACGTTTCTACGAGCAGTACTTC. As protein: CSARTGAERFYEQYF.

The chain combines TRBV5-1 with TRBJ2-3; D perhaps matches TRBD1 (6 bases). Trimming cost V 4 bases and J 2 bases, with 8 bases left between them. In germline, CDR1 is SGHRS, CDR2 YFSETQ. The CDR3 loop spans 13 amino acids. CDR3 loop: CASSGQFTDTQYF. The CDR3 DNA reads TGCGCCAGCAGCGGACAGTTCACAGATACGCAGTATTTT.

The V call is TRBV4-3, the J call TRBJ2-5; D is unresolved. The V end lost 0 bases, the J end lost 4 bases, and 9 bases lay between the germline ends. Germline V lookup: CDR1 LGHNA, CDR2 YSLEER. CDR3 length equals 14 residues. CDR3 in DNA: TGCGCCAGCAGCCAAGATCGGCAGCTAGAGACCCAGTACTTC. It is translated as CASSQDRQLETQYF.

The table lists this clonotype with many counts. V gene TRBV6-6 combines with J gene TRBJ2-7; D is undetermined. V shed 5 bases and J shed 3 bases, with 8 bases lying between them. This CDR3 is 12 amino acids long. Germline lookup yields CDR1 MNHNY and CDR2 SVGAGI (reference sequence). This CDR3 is CASSPSRYEQYF. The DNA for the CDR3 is TGTGCCAGCAGTCCGTCCCGCTACGAGCAGTACTTC.

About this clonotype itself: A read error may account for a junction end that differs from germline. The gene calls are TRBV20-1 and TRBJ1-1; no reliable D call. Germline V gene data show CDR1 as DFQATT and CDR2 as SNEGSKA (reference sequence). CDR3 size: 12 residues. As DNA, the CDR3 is TGCAGTTCTAGGGTACTCAACACTGAAGCTTTCTTT. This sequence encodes CSSRVLNTEAFF.

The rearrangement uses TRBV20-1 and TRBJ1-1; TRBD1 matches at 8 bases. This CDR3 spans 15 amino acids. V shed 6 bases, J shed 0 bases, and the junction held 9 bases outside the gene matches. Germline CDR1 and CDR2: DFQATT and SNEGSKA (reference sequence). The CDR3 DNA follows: TGCAGTGCCCCGAGGACAGGGCTTATGAACACTGAAGCTTTCTTT. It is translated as CSAPRTGLMNTEAFF.

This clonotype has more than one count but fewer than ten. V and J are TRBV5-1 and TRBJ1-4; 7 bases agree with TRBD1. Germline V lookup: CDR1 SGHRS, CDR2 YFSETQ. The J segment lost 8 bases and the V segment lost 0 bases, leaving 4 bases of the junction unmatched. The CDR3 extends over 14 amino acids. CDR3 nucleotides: TGCGCCAGCAGCTTGGGACAGGGCGACGAAAAACTGTTTTTT. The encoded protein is CASSLGQGDEKLFF.

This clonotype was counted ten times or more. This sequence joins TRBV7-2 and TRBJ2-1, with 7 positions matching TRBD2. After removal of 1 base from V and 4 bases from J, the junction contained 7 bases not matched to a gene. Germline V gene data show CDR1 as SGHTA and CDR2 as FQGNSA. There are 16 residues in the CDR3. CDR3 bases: TGTGCCAGCAGCTTAGATGCGACCGGGGGGTACAATGAGCAGTTCTTC. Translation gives CASSLDATGGYNEQFF.

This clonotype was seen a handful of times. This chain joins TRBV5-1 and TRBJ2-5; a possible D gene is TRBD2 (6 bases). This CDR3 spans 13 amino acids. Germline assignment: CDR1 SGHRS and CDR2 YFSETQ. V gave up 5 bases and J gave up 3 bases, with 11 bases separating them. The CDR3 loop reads CASRRDSKETQYF. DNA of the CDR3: TGCGCCAGCAGGCGGGACTCCAAAGAGACCCAGTACTTC.

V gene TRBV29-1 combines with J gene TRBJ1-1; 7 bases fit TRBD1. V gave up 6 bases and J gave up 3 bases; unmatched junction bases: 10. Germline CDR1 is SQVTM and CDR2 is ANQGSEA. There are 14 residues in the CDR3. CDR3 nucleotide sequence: TGCAGCGTGGTTGGTACAGGGGTGGACACTGAAGCTTTCTTT. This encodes CSVVGTGVDTEAFF.

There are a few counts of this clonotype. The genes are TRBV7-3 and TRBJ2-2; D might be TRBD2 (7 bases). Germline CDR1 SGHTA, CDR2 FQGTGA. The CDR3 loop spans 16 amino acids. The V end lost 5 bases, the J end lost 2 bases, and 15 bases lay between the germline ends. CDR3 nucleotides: TGTGCCAGCAGCGAACCTCGGGGGGCCAACACCGGGGAGCTGTTTTTT. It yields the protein CASSEPRGANTGELFF.

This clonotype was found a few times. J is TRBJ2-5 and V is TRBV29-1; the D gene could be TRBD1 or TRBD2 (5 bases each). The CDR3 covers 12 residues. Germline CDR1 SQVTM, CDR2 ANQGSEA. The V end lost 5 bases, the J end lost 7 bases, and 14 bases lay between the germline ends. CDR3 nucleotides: TGCAGCGTTCGGGACCTCCGAGGGACCCAGTACTTC. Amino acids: CSVRDLRGTQYF.

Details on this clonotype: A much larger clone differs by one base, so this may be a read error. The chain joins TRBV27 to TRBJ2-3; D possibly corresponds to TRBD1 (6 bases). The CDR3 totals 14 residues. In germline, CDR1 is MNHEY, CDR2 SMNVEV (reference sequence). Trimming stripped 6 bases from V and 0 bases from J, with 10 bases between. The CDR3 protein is CASSRQASTDTQYF. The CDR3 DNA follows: TGTGCCAGCAGCCGACAGGCGAGCACAGATACGCAGTATTTT.

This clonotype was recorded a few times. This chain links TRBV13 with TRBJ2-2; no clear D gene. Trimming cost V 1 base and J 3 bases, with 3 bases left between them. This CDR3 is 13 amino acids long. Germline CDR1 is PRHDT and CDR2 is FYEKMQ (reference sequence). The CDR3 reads CASSLEDTGELFF. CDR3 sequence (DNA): TGTGCCAGCAGCTTAGAGGACACCGGGGAGCTGTTTTTT.

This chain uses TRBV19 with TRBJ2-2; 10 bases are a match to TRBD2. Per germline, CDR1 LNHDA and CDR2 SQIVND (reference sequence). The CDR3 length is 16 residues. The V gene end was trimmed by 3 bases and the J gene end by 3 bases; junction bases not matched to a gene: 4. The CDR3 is CASSILLAGDTGELFF. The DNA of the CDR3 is TGTGCCAGTAGTATCCTCCTAGCGGGGGACACCGGGGAGCTGTTTTTT.

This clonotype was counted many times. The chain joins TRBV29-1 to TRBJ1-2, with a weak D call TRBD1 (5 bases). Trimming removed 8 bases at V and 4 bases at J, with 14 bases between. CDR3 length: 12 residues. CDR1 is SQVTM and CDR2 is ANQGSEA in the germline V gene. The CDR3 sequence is CSIPRGSYGYTF. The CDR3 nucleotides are TGCAGCATCCCCCGGGGGTCCTATGGCTACACCTTC.